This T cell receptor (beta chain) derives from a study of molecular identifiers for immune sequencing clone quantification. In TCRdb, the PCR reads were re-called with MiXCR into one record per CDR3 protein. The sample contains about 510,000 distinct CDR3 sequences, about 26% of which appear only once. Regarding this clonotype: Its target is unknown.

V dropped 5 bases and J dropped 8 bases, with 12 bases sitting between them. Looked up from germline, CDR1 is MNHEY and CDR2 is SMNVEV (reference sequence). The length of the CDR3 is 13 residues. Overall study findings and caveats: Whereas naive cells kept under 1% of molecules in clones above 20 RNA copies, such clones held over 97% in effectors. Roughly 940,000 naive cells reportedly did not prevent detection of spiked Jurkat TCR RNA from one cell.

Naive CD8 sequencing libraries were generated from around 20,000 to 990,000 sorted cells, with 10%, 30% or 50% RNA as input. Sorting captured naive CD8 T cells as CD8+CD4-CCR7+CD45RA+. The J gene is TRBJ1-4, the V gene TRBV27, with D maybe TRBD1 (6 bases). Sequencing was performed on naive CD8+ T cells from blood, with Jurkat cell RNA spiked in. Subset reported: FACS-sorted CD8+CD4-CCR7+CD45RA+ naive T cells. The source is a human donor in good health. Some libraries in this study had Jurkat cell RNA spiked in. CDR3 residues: CASSVQGREKLFF. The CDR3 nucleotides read TGTGCCAGCAGTGTGCAGGGGCGAGAAAAACTGTTTTTT.